The clone carrying this T cell receptor (beta chain) has just a few counts. These data come from a study of identical twins. Via MiXCR, TCRdb re-called the 5' RACE reads, giving one row per CDR3 protein. The table has around 690,000 distinct CDR3 sequences, 21% seen once. V lost 3 bases and J lost 7; bases outside the gene matches: 4. Germline-derived CDR1 and CDR2 are SGHRS and YFSETQ. The CDR3 loop spans 15 amino acids. Another study also made use of these data, one on T cells expressing NK-cell markers. According to that study: In several experiments, sorting was confined to alpha-beta TCR T cells through use of an anti-gamma-delta TCR antibody.

The sample consisted of PBMCs. The TCR comes from a young woman in good health. The chain couples TRBV5-1 to TRBJ1-6; 10 nucleotides agree with TRBD1. In DNA form, the CDR3 reads TGCGCCAGCAGCTCCTTGGACAGGGGGAATTCACCCCTCCACTTT. This sequence encodes CASSSLDRGNSPLHF.